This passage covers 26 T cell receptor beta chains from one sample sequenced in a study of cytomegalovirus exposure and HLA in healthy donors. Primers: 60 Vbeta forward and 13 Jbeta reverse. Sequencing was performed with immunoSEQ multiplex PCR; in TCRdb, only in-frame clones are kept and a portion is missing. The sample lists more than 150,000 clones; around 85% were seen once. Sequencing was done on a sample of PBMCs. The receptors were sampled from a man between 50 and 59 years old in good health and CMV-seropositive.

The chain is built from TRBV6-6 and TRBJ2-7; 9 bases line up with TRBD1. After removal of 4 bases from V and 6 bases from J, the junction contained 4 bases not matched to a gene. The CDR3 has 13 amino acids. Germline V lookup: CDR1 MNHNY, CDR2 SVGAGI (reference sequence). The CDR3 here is CASSFTGGSEQYF. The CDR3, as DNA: TGTGCCAGCAGTTTCACAGGGGGCTCCGAGCAGTACTTC.

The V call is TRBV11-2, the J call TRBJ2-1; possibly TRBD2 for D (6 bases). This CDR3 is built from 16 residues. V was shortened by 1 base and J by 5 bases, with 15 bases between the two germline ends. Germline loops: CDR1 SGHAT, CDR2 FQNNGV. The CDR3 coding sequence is TGTGCCAGCAGCTTAGTCGTCCTCCGGGGGAACAATGAGCAGTTCTTC. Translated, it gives CASSLVVLRGNNEQFF. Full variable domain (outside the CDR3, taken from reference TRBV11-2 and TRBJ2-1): EAGVAQSPRYKIIEKRQSVAFWCNPISGHATLYWYQQILGQGPKLLIQFQNNGVVDDSQLPKDRFSAERLKGVDSTLKIQPAKLEDSAVYLCASSLVVLRGNNEQFFGPGTRLTVL.

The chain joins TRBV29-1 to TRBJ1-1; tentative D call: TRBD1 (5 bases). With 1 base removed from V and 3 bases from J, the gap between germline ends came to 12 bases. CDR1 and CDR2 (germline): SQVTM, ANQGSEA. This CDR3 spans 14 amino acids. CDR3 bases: TGCAGCGTTGAAGGTCGGTCGGGGGACACTGAAGCTTTCTTT. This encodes CSVEGRSGDTEAFF. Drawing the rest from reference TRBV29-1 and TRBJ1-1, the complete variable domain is SAVISQKPSRDICQRGTSLTIQCQVDSQVTMMFWYRQQPGQSLTLIATANQGSEATYESGFVIDKFPISRPNLTFSTLTVSNMSPEDSSIYLCSVEGRSGDTEAFFGQGTRLTVV.

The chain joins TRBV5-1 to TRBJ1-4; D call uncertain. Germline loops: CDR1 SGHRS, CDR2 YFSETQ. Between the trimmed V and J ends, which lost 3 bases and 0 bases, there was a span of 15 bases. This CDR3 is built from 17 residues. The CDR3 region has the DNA TGCGCCAGCAGCTATTCACTGACGGGAGCAACTAATGAAAAACTGTTTTTT. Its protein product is CASSYSLTGATNEKLFF.

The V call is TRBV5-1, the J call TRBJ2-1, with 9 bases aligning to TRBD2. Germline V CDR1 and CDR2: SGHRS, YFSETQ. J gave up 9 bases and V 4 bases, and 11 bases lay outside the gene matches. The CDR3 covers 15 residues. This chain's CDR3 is CASSRVAGAGGEQFF. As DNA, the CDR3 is TGCGCCAGCAGCAGGGTAGCGGGGGCTGGCGGTGAGCAGTTCTTC. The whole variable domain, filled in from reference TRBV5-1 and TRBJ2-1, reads KAGVTQTPRYLIKTRGQQVTLSCSPISGHRSVSWYQQTPGQGLQFLFEYFSETQRNKGNFPGRFSGRQFSNSRSEMNVSTLELGDSALYLCASSRVAGAGGEQFFGPGTRLTVL.

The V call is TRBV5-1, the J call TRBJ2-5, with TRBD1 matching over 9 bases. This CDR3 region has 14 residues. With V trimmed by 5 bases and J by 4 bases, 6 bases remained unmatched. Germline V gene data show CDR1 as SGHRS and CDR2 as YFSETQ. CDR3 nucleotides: TGCGCCAGCAGATTGACAGGGGGTATAGAGACCCAGTACTTC. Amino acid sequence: CASRLTGGIETQYF.

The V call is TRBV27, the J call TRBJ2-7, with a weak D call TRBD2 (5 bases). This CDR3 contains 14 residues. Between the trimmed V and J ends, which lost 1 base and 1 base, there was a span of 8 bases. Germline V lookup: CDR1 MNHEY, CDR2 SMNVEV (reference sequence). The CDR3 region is CASSLLSGSYEQYF. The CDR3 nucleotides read TGTGCCAGCAGTTTATTATCGGGGTCCTACGAGCAGTACTTC.

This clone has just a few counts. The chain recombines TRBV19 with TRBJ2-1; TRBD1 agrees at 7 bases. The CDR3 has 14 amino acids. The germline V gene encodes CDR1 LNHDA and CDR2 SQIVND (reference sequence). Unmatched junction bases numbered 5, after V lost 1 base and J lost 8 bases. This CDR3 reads CASSIGTGGHEQFF. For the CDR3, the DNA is TGTGCCAGTAGTATAGGGACAGGAGGCCATGAGCAGTTCTTC.

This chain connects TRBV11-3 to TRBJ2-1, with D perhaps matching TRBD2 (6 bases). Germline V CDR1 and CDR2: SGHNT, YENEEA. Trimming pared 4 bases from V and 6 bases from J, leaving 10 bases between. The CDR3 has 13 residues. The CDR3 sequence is CASSSPAGNEQFF. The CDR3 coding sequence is TGTGCCAGCAGCTCGCCAGCGGGCAATGAGCAGTTCTTC.

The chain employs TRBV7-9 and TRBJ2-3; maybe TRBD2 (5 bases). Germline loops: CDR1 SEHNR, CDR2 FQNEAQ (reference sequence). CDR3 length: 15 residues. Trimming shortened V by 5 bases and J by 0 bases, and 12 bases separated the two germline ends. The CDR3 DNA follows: TGTGCCAGCAGCCCCCAGCCGGGGAGCACAGATACGCAGTATTTT. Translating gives CASSPQPGSTDTQYF.

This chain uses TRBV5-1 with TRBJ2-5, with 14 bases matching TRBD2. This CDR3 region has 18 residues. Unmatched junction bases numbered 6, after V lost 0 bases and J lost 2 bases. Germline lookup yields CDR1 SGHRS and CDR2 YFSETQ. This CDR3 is CASSLDGGLAGDQETQYF. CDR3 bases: TGCGCCAGCAGCTTGGACGGGGGACTAGCGGGGGATCAAGAGACCCAGTACTTC. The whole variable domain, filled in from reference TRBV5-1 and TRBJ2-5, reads KAGVTQTPRYLIKTRGQQVTLSCSPISGHRSVSWYQQTPGQGLQFLFEYFSETQRNKGNFPGRFSGRQFSNSRSEMNVSTLELGDSALYLCASSLDGGLAGDQETQYFGPGTRLLVL.

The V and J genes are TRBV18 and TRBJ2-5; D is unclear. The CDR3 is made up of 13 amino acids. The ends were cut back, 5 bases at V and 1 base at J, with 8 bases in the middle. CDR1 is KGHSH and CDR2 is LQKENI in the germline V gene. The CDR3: CASSINSQETQYF. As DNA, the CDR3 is TGTGCCAGCTCAATCAACTCCCAAGAGACCCAGTACTTC.

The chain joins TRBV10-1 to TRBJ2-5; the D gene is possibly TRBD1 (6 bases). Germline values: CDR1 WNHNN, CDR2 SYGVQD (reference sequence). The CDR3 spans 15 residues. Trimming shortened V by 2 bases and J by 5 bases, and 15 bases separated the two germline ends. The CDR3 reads CASSEKQGSYETQYF. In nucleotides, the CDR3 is TGCGCCAGCAGTGAGAAGCAGGGGTCGTATGAGACCCAGTACTTC.

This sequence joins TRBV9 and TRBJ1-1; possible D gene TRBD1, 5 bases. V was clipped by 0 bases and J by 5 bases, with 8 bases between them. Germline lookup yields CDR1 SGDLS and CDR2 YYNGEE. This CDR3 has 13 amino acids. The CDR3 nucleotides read TGTGCCAGCAGCGTAGTAGGGGTGACTGAAGCTTTCTTT. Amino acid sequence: CASSVVGVTEAFF.

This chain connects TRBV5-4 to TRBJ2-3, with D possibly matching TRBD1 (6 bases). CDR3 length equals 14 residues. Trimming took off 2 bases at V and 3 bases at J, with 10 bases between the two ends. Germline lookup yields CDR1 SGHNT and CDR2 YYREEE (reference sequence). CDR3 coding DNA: TGTGCCAGCAGCTTCGGCAGGGGTACAGATACGCAGTATTTT. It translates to CASSFGRGTDTQYF.

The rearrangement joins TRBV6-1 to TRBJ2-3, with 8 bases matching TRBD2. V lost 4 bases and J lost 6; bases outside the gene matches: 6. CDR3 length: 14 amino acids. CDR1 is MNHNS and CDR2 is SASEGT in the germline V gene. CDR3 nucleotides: TGTGCCAGCAGTGTTGCGGGGGGCGGTGATACGCAGTATTTT. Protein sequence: CASSVAGGGDTQYF.

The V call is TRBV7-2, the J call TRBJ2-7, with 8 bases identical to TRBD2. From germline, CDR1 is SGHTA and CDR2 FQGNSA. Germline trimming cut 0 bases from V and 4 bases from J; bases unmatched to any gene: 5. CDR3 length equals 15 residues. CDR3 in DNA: TGTGCCAGCAGCTTAGCTAGCGGGATACCTTACGAGCAGTACTTC. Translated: CASSLASGIPYEQYF. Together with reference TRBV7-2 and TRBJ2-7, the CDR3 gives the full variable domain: GAGVSQSPSNKVTEKGKDVELRCDPISGHTALYWYRQSLGQGLEFLIYFQGNSAPDKSGLPSDRFSAERTGGSVSTLTIQRTQQEDSAVYLCASSLASGIPYEQYFGPGTRLTVT.

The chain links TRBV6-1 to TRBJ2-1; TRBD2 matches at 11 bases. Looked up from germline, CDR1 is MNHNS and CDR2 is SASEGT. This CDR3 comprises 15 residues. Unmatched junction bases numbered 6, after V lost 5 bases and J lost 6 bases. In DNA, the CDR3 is TGTGCCAGCAGTTCCCTTAGCGGGAGGGCCAATGAGCAGTTCTTC. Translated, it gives CASSSLSGRANEQFF.

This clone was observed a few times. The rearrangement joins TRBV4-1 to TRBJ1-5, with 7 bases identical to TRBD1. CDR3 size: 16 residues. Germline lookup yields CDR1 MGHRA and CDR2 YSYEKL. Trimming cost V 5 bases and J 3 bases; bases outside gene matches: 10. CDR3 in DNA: TGCGCCAGCAGCTTTAGACAGGGCGAGGTCAATCAGCCCCAGCATTTT. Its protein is CASSFRQGEVNQPQHF.

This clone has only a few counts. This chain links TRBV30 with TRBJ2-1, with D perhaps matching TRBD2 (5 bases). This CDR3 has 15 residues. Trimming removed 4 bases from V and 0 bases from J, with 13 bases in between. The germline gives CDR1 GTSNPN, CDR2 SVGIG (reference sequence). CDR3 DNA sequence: TGTGCCTGGACCTCGGACTCGAGCTCCTACAATGAGCAGTTCTTC. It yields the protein CAWTSDSSSYNEQFF.

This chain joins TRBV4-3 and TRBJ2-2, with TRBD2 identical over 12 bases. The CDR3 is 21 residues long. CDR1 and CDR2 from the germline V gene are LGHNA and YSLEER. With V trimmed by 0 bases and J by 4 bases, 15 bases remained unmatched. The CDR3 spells CASSQDRLAGVGREGTGELFF. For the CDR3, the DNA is TGCGCCAGCAGCCAAGATCGACTAGCGGGAGTAGGACGGGAGGGCACCGGGGAGCTGTTTTTT.

CDR3 sequence: CSAPRYNEQFF. The DNA of the CDR3 is TGCAGTGCTCCCAGATACAATGAGCAGTTCTTC. This chain uses TRBV20-1 with TRBJ2-1; the D is unclear. V shed 5 bases and J shed 4 bases, with 6 bases lying between them. This CDR3 spans 11 amino acids. Germline V gene data show CDR1 as DFQATT and CDR2 as SNEGSKA (reference sequence).

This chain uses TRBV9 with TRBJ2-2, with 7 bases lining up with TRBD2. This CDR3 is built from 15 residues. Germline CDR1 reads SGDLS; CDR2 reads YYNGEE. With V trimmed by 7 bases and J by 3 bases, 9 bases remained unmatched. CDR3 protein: CASSTWGGDTGELFF. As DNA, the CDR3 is TGTGCCAGCTCCACTTGGGGGGGGGACACCGGGGAGCTGTTTTTT.

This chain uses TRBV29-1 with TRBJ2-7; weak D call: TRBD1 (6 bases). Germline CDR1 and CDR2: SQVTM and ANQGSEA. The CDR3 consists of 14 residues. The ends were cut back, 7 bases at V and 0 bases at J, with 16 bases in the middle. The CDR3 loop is CSARTDPSSYEQYF. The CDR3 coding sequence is TGCAGCGCGAGGACAGATCCCAGCTCCTACGAGCAGTACTTC.

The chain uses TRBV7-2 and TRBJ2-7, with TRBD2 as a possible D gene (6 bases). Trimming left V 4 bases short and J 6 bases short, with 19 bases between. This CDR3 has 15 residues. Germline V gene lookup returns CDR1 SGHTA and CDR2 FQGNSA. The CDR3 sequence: CASSSGVGRVGEQYF. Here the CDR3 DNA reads TGTGCCAGCAGCTCGGGGGTGGGCAGGGTCGGCGAGCAGTACTTC.

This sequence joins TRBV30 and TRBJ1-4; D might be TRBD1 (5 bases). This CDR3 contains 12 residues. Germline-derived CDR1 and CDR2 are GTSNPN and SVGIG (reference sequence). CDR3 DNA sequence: TGTGCTTACGACTGGGGCGGGGGAAAACTGTTTTTT. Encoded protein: CAYDWGGGKLFF.